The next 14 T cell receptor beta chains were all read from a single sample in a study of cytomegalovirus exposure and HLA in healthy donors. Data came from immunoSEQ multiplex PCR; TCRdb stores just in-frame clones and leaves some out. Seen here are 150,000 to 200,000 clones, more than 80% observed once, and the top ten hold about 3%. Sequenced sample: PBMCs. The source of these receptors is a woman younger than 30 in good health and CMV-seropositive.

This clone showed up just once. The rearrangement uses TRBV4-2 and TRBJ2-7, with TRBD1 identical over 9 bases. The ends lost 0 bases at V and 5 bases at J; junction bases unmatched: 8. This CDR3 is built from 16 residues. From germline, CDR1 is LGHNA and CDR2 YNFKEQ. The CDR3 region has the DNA TGTGCCAGCAGCCAAGATGGGGGGACAGGGACCCACGAGCAGTACTTC. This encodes CASSQDGGTGTHEQYF.

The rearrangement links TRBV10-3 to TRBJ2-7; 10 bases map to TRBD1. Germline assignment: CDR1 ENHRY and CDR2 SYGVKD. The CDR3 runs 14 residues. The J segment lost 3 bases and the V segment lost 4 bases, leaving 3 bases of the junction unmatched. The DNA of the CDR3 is TGTGCCATCAGTGGGACAGGGGGGAACTACGAGCAGTACTTC. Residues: CAISGTGGNYEQYF.

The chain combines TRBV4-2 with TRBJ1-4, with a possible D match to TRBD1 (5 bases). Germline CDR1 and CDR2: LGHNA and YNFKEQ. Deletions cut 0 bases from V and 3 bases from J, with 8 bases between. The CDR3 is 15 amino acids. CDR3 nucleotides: TGTGCCAGCAGCCAAGATACCAGGGCTAATGAAAAACTGTTTTTT. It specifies CASSQDTRANEKLFF.

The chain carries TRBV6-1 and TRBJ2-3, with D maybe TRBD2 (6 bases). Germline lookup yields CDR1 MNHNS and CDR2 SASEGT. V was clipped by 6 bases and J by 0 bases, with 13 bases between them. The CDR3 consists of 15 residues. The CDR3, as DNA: TGTGCCAGCAGGAAGGACTACCCTAGCACAGATACGCAGTATTTT. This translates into CASRKDYPSTDTQYF.

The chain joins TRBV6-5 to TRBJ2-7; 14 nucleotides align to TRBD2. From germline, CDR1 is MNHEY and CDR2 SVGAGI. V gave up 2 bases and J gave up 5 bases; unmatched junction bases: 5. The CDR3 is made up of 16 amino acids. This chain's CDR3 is CASSYRLAGGMNEQYF. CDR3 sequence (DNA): TGTGCCAGCAGTTACCGACTAGCGGGAGGGATGAACGAGCAGTACTTC.

In nucleotides, the CDR3 is TGTGCCAGCAGCCAAGGCAGGGGGAACCAAGAGACCCAGTACTTC. Protein product: CASSQGRGNQETQYF. The rearrangement joins TRBV4-2 to TRBJ2-5, with 7 bases lining up with TRBD1. CDR1 LGHNA and CDR2 YNFKEQ come from the germline V gene. This CDR3 is built from 15 residues. With V trimmed by 1 base and J by 0 bases, 2 bases remained unmatched.

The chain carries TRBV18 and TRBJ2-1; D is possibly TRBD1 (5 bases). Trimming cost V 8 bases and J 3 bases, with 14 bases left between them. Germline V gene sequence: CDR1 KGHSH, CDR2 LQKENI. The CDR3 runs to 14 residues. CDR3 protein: CASHGQGDYNEQFF. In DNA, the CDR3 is TGTGCCAGCCACGGGCAGGGTGACTACAATGAGCAGTTCTTC.

The CDR3 reads CASRPAGPAPEQYF. As DNA, the CDR3 is TGTGCCAGCAGGCCAGCGGGCCCAGCCCCGGAGCAGTACTTC. V usage is TRBV7-2 and J usage is TRBJ2-7, with D perhaps matching TRBD2 (6 bases). Germline CDR1 and CDR2: SGHTA and FQGNSA. Between the trimmed V and J ends, which lost 6 bases and 7 bases, there was a span of 19 bases. The CDR3 loop spans 14 amino acids.

The DNA for the CDR3 is TGTGCTAGTGGTTTGAAACCTCCAGGGGTTGGGACTGAAGCTTTCTTT. Translated: CASGLKPPGVGTEAFF. This chain connects TRBV12-5 to TRBJ1-1; D might be TRBD1 (6 bases). Trimming left V 2 bases short and J 5 bases short, with 18 bases between. CDR3 length: 16 amino acids. From germline, CDR1 is LGHNT and CDR2 FRNRAP.

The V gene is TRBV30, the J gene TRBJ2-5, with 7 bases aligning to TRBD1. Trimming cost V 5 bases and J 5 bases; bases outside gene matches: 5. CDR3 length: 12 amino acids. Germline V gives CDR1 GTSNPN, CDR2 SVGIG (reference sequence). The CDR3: CAWGDRVETQYF. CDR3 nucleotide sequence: TGTGCCTGGGGAGACAGGGTCGAGACCCAGTACTTC.

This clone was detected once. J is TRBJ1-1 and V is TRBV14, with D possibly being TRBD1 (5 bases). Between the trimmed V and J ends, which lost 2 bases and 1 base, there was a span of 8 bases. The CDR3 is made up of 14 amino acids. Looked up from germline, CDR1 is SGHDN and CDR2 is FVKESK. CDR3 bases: TGTGCCAGCAGCCAATCGGGGGAGAACACTGAAGCTTTCTTT. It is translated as CASSQSGENTEAFF.

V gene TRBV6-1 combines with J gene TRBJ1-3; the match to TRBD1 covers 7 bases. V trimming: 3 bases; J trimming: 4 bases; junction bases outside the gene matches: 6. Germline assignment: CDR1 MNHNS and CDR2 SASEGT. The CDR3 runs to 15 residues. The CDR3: CASSELTGPGNTIYF. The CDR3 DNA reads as TGTGCCAGCAGTGAGTTGACAGGGCCCGGAAACACCATATATTTT.

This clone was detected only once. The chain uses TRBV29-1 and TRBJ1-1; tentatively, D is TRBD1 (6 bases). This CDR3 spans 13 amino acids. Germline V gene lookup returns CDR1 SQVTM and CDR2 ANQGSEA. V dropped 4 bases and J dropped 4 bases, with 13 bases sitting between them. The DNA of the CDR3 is TGCAGCGTTGTCGGACAGTTGGTCACTGAAGCTTTCTTT. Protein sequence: CSVVGQLVTEAFF. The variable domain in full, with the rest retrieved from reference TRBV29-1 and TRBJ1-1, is SAVISQKPSRDICQRGTSLTIQCQVDSQVTMMFWYRQQPGQSLTLIATANQGSEATYESGFVIDKFPISRPNLTFSTLTVSNMSPEDSSIYLCSVVGQLVTEAFFGQGTRLTVV.

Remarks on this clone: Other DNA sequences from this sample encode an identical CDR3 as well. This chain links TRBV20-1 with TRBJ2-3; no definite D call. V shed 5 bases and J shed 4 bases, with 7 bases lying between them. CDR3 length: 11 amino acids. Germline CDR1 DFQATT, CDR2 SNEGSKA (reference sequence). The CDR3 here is CSARLADTQYF. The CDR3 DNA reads TGCAGTGCTCGACTGGCAGATACGCAGTATTTT.